These 27 T cell receptor beta chains were all obtained from the same sample, sequenced in a study of regulatory T cells in long-lasting Graves disease. According to the study, TCR beta libraries were built with iRepertoire HTBI primers and CDR3-region Arm-PCR. TCRdb analysed the multiplex PCR reads with MiXCR anew, one entry per CDR3 protein. The table lists over 350,000 distinct CDR3 sequences, about 14% of them singletons, with roughly a sixth in the top ten. Time point denoted: newly diagnosed GD, antithyroid drugs for less than 3 months. Generation of the TCR library employed RNA extracted from PBMCs. These records were also assigned to another study, of T cells in Graves' hyperthyroidism and ophthalmopathy.

The sample in question was peripheral blood mononuclear cells (PBMCs), obtained at new diagnosis, from a patient treated with antithyroid drugs. These receptor sequences come from a woman in her forties or fifties with Graves disease.

This clonotype occurred many times. V gene TRBV10-3 combines with J gene TRBJ2-1; TRBD1 or TRBD2 may be the D gene (5 bases each). The CDR3 is 15 residues long. Looked up from germline, CDR1 is ENHRY and CDR2 is SYGVKD. The V end was cut by 5 bases, the J end by 0 bases, with 11 bases between. DNA of the CDR3: TGTGCCATCAGTCCTGGGGACGGCTCCTACAATGAGCAGTTCTTC. Its translation is CAISPGDGSYNEQFF.

The table lists this clonotype with many counts. The chain has TRBV12-3 or TRBV12-4 and TRBJ2-7; 8 bases map to TRBD1. The CDR3 covers 16 residues. V shed 1 base and J 3 bases; nucleotides not matched to a gene: 8. The CDR3 DNA follows: TGTGCCAGCAGTTTAGGATTGACAGGGGCGGGCTACGAGCAGTACTTC. Amino acid sequence: CASSLGLTGAGYEQYF.

The chain employs TRBV2 and TRBJ1-2, with D unclear. The CDR3 runs 15 residues. V gave up 1 base and J gave up 0 bases, with 9 bases separating them. Germline V gene sequence: CDR1 SNHLY, CDR2 FYNNEI. The chain's CDR3 is CASSEGQVSNYGYTF. CDR3 DNA sequence: TGTGCCAGCAGTGAAGGTCAAGTGTCTAACTATGGCTACACCTTC.

In its sample, this clonotype was seen many times. The chain is built from TRBV12-3 or TRBV12-4 and TRBJ1-4; unclear D gene. Trimming removed 1 base at V and 5 bases at J, with 5 bases between. The CDR3 length is 13 residues. CDR3 protein: CASSLVENEKLFF. The DNA of the CDR3 is TGTGCCAGCAGTTTAGTGGAGAATGAAAAACTGTTTTTT.

The V call is TRBV28, the J call TRBJ2-2, with D unresolved. CDR1 is MDHEN, CDR2 SYDVKM, per germline. The germline V and J ends were trimmed by 7 bases and 3 bases, with 15 bases remaining between them. The CDR3 length is 15 residues. CDR3 in DNA: TGTGCCAGCACCCCTCGGCGGTTATACACCGGGGAGCTGTTTTTT. This gives the protein CASTPRRLYTGELFF.

This clonotype occurred many times. A junction boundary mismatches the germline segment, possibly from a read error. This chain connects TRBV3-1 to TRBJ1-1; possibly TRBD1 for D (6 bases). This CDR3 comprises 15 residues. Per the germline V gene, CDR1 is LGHDT and CDR2 is YNNKEL (reference sequence). The CDR3 spells CASSQGPGWDTEAFF. The CDR3 nucleotides are TGTGCCAGCAGCCAAGGTCCAGGGTGGGACACTGAAGCCTTCTTT.

This clonotype has a handful of counts. The genes are TRBV5-1 and TRBJ2-1, with TRBD2 matching over 7 bases. This CDR3 comprises 19 residues. CDR1 and CDR2 from the germline V gene are SGHRS and YFSETQ. Unmatched junction bases numbered 19, after V lost 4 bases and J lost 3 bases. The CDR3, as DNA: TGCGCCAGCAGCCCAAACTCACTAGCGATGGGCTCCTACTACAATGAGCAGTTCTTC. Amino acid sequence: CASSPNSLAMGSYYNEQFF.

This clonotype has ten or more counts. The J gene is TRBJ1-1, the V gene TRBV11-2; D might be TRBD1 (5 bases). Trimming left V 6 bases short and J 9 bases short, with 11 bases between. CDR1 is SGHAT and CDR2 is FQNNGV in the germline V gene. CDR3 length: 11 residues. Written as DNA, the CDR3 is TGTGCCAGCAGAAGGGGACCCCAAGCTTTCTTT. It encodes CASRRGPQAFF.

CDR3 protein: CSAPRGDTQYF. The CDR3 nucleotides read TGCAGCGCCCCCCGCGGGGATACGCAGTATTTT. The rearrangement links TRBV29-1 to TRBJ2-3; perhaps TRBD2 as D (5 bases). The CDR3 contains 11 residues. From germline, CDR1 is SQVTM and CDR2 ANQGSEA. V lost 7 bases and J 6 bases, leaving 11 bases between the germline ends.

The chain joins TRBV9 to TRBJ2-2; no definite D call. The germline V gene has CDR1 SGDLS and CDR2 YYNGEE. There are 14 residues in the CDR3. V was clipped by 6 bases and J by 1 base, with 10 bases between them. In DNA, the CDR3 is TGTGCCAGCACCCTGACGGGGAACACCGGGGAGCTGTTTTTT. Encoded protein: CASTLTGNTGELFF.

This chain connects TRBV20-1 to TRBJ2-7; D remains unclear. The germline V gene has CDR1 DFQATT and CDR2 SNEGSKA (reference sequence). The V and J ends lost 3 bases and 3 bases respectively, with 9 bases between them. The CDR3 length is 12 residues. The CDR3 loop is CSASLSLYEQYF. DNA of the CDR3: TGCAGTGCTAGCCTCTCTCTCTACGAGCAGTACTTC.

This clonotype showed up just a few times. The V and J genes are TRBV9 and TRBJ2-3; no clear D gene. The CDR3 loop spans 13 amino acids. The germline gives CDR1 SGDLS, CDR2 YYNGEE. The germline V and J ends were trimmed by 3 bases and 6 bases, with 11 bases remaining between them. The CDR3 DNA sequence: TGTGCCAGCAGCGCCTCTTTCTGGGATACGCAGTATTTT. Its translation: CASSASFWDTQYF.

Many counts were recorded for this clonotype. This rearrangement joins TRBV29-1 to TRBJ2-2; no clear D. V was clipped by 4 bases and J by 1 base, with 4 bases between them. The CDR3 consists of 12 residues. Germline V gene data show CDR1 as SQVTM and CDR2 as ANQGSEA. This CDR3 is CSVVVNTGELFF. DNA of the CDR3: TGCAGCGTTGTGGTGAACACCGGGGAGCTGTTTTTT.

At least ten counts were recorded for this clonotype. The chain uses TRBV28 and TRBJ2-5, with TRBD1 identical over 8 bases. Looked up from germline, CDR1 is MDHEN and CDR2 is SYDVKM. J was trimmed by 1 base and V by 5 bases; bases with no gene match: 6. This CDR3 region has 15 residues. The CDR3 here is CASSRTGPFQETQYF. CDR3 sequence (DNA): TGTGCCAGCAGTCGGACAGGGCCGTTCCAAGAGACCCAGTACTTC.

This clonotype was counted ten times or more. The rearrangement joins TRBV7-9 to TRBJ2-7; 7 positions agree with TRBD1. V trimming: 7 bases; J trimming: 3 bases; junction bases outside the gene matches: 9. The CDR3 runs to 14 residues. Germline CDR1 and CDR2: SEHNR and FQNEAQ (reference sequence). The chain's CDR3 is CASTARDSLYEQYF. For the CDR3, the DNA is TGTGCCAGCACCGCCCGGGACAGCCTCTACGAGCAGTACTTC.

This clonotype came up many times. This chain connects TRBV28 to TRBJ2-6; 9 bases are a match to TRBD1. Trimming at V came to 5 bases and at J to 0 bases, leaving 8 bases not matched to a gene. The CDR3 has 18 residues. Per germline, CDR1 MDHEN and CDR2 SYDVKM. As DNA, the CDR3 is TGTGCCAGCAGTCCCGGGACAGGGCTTGTCTCTGGGGCCAACGTCCTGACTTTC. Translated: CASSPGTGLVSGANVLTF.

This clonotype was detected ten times or more. The V and J genes are TRBV28 and TRBJ2-7; 10 bases align to TRBD2. CDR3 size: 16 residues. V shed 7 bases, J shed 2 bases, and the junction held 11 bases outside the gene matches. Germline-derived CDR1 and CDR2 are MDHEN and SYDVKM. In DNA form, the CDR3 reads TGTGCCAGCAAATCGGCTAGCGGGAGTCGCGCCTACGAGCAGTACTTC. Translated, it gives CASKSASGSRAYEQYF. The entire variable domain, with the rest obtained from reference TRBV28 and TRBJ2-7, is as follows: DVKVTQSSRYLVKRTGEKVFLECVQDMDHENMFWYRQDPGLGLRLIYFSYDVKMKEKGDIPEGYSVSREKKERFSLILESASTNQTSMYLCASKSASGSRAYEQYFGPGTRLTVT.

In this sample, this clonotype turned up a few times. This rearrangement joins TRBV5-4 to TRBJ2-7, with a weak D call TRBD2 (7 bases). V was trimmed by 4 bases and J by 5 bases, leaving 22 bases between them. CDR3 length: 16 residues. CDR1 is SGHNT and CDR2 is YYREEE in the germline V gene (reference sequence). The CDR3 DNA is TGTGCCAGCAGCGGGGCCTGGGGGGGCGCGATGGACGAGCAGTACTTC. Translated: CASSGAWGGAMDEQYF.

This clonotype showed up just a few times. CDR3 sequence reads: CASSLQGSNEKLFF. In DNA form, the CDR3 reads TGTGCCAGCAGTTTACAGGGAAGCAATGAAAAACTGTTTTTT. The rearrangement joins TRBV6-5 to TRBJ1-4; the D gene is possibly TRBD1 (6 bases). Trimming pared 4 bases from V and 5 bases from J, leaving 11 bases between. Germline V gene data show CDR1 as MNHEY and CDR2 as SVGAGI. The CDR3 covers 14 residues.

This clonotype occurred many times. This chain joins TRBV7-6 and TRBJ2-3, with 8 bases identical to TRBD1. The CDR3 is made up of 17 amino acids. After removal of 2 bases from V and 4 bases from J, the junction contained 11 bases not matched to a gene. Germline V lookup: CDR1 SGHVS, CDR2 FNYEAQ. This CDR3 is CASSLPQTGVDADTQYF. The CDR3 DNA is TGTGCCAGCAGCTTACCACAGACAGGGGTGGACGCAGATACGCAGTATTTT.

This clonotype came up many times. The J gene is TRBJ1-4, the V gene TRBV10-3; D is perhaps TRBD1 (5 bases). The CDR3 totals 14 residues. The germline V and J ends were trimmed by 2 bases and 8 bases, with 12 bases remaining between them. Germline V gives CDR1 ENHRY, CDR2 SYGVKD. The CDR3 DNA reads as TGTGCCATCAGTGAGGGGGAGGGGCTCGAAAAACTGTTTTTT. As protein: CAISEGEGLEKLFF.

There are many counts of this clonotype. This chain connects TRBV5-1 to TRBJ2-1, with D perhaps TRBD1 (5 bases). Germline V gene data show CDR1 as SGHRS and CDR2 as YFSETQ. Trimming removed 4 bases from V and 0 bases from J, with 14 bases in between. This CDR3 contains 16 residues. The CDR3: CASSPVGVSSYNEQFF. The CDR3, as DNA: TGCGCCAGCAGCCCGGTAGGGGTTAGCTCCTACAATGAGCAGTTCTTC.

This clonotype was seen ten or more times. The chain joins TRBV2 to TRBJ1-1, with no clear D. From germline, CDR1 is SNHLY and CDR2 FYNNEI. The CDR3 is 14 amino acids. The V gene lost 7 bases and the J gene lost 1 base, with 13 bases spanning the gap. The CDR3 coding sequence is TGTGCCAGCACCGACCCCACAAAGAACACTGAAGCTTTCTTT. It translates to CASTDPTKNTEAFF.

The J gene is TRBJ2-3, the V gene TRBV9; 9 bases agree with TRBD1. Germline-derived CDR1 and CDR2 are SGDLS and YYNGEE. The V and J ends lost 1 base and 3 bases, in that order; junction bases with no gene match: 6. The CDR3 contains 16 residues. In DNA, the CDR3 is TGTGCCAGCAGCGTACAACCGGGACAGGGAACAGATACGCAGTATTTT. Its protein is CASSVQPGQGTDTQYF.

About this clonotype: The junction shows a germline mismatch at one end, possibly a read error. The chain recombines TRBV3-1 with TRBJ2-3; TRBD2 matches at 14 bases. CDR1 and CDR2 from the germline V gene are LGHDT and YNNKEL (reference sequence). CDR3 length: 17 amino acids. The CDR3 loop reads CGSSHTRGGLAGDPQYF. CDR3 sequence (DNA): TGTGGCAGCAGCCACACGAGAGGGGGACTAGCGGGAGATCCACAGTATTTT.

The V gene is TRBV2, the J gene TRBJ1-2; D unresolved. Trimming took 2 bases from V and 8 from J, leaving 12 bases between them. CDR1 is SNHLY and CDR2 is FYNNEI in the germline V gene. The CDR3 covers 13 residues. Here the CDR3 reads CASSEREEDGYTF. The CDR3 DNA sequence: TGTGCCAGCAGTGAAAGGGAAGAGGACGGCTACACCTTC.

The gene calls are TRBV20-1 and TRBJ2-3; D perhaps matches TRBD1 (5 bases). Germline CDR1 DFQATT, CDR2 SNEGSKA (reference sequence). The ends were cut back, 1 base at V and 2 bases at J, with 13 bases in the middle. CDR3 length: 15 residues. The CDR3 protein is CSARVAGRVTDTQYF. The CDR3 nucleotides read TGCAGTGCTAGAGTGGCTGGCAGGGTCACAGATACGCAGTATTTT.